This is a list of T cell receptor beta chains from one sample in a study of blood T cell repertoires in COVID-19. Using immunoSEQ multiplex PCR, the repertoire was profiled, and TCRdb retains in-frame clones only, with some absent. The data contain hundreds of thousands of clones, under 90% of them singletons. Material: peripheral blood. All receptors derive from a man aged 45-65 years with COVID-19, enrolled during active disease. The CDR3 runs from the conserved cysteine through the conserved F or W. Fields, in order: J gene, D gene, clone size, CDR3 length, V gene, CDR3 protein, CDR3 DNA. D genes are given only for firm matches. Not every row has a clone size; where given, it reads once, few, many or a size class.

TRBJ1-2 NA NA 10 TRBV29-1 CSVEPSGYTF TGCAGCGTTGAGCCCAGTGGCTACACCTTC
TRBJ2-7 NA NA 13 TRBV3-1/TRBV3-2 CASSPHGEYEQYF TGTGCCAGCAGCCCCCACGGGGAATACGAGCAGTACTTC
TRBJ2-7 TRBD2 NA 14 TRBV4-3 CASSQGGLAYEQYF TGCGCCAGCAGCCAAGGGGGACTAGCCTACGAGCAGTACTTC
TRBJ2-7 TRBD1 NA 17 TRBV27 CASSPKTLDRGSYEQYF TGTGCCAGCAGTCCGAAAACGTTGGACAGGGGCTCCTACGAGCAGTACTTC
TRBJ2-6 TRBD1 NA 16 TRBV6-1 CASSENQGAGANVLTF TGTGCCAGCAGTGAAAACCAGGGGGCTGGGGCCAACGTCCTGACTTTC
TRBJ2-3 TRBD2 NA 18 TRBV4-1 CASSQKIGASGSTDTQYF TGCGCCAGCAGCCAGAAGATTGGTGCTAGCGGGAGCACAGATACGCAGTATTTT
TRBJ2-1 NA NA 14 TRBV5-1 CASSLVKRDNEQFF TGCGCCAGCAGCTTGGTTAAGCGGGACAATGAGCAGTTCTTC
TRBJ2-1 TRBD2 few 17 TRBV5-8 CASSLALTSGLYNEQFF TGTGCCAGCAGCTTGGCCCTGACTAGCGGACTTTACAATGAGCAGTTCTTC
TRBJ2-5 TRBD2 NA 14 TRBV7-3 CASSLSGGQETQYF TGTGCCAGCAGCCTTAGCGGGGGCCAAGAGACCCAGTACTTC
TRBJ2-2 NA NA 13 TRBV19 CASSIQLTGELFF TGTGCCAGTAGTATCCAACTTACCGGGGAGCTGTTTTTT
TRBJ1-1 TRBD1 NA 14 TRBV12-5 CASGRTGASTEAFF TGTGCTAGTGGAAGGACAGGGGCGAGCACTGAAGCTTTCTTT
TRBJ2-1 NA NA 18 TRBV5-1 CASSPISPGRDSYNEQFF TGCGCCAGCAGCCCCATCTCGCCGGGCCGGGACTCTTACAATGAGCAGTTCTTC
TRBJ1-5 NA NA 12 TRBV6-5 CASKQGFQPQHF TGTGCCAGTAAACAGGGATTTCAGCCCCAGCATTTT
TRBJ2-1 TRBD2 NA 16 TRBV7-2 CASSFTSGNPIDEQFF TGTGCCAGCAGCTTTACTAGCGGCAACCCCATCGATGAGCAGTTCTTC
TRBJ2-7 NA NA 15 TRBV18 CASSPPSGVSYEQYF TGTGCCAGCTCACCACCGTCCGGGGTCTCCTACGAGCAGTACTTC
TRBJ2-1 TRBD2 few 14 TRBV9 CASSVGNSGGSQFF TGTGCCAGCAGCGTAGGTAATAGCGGGGGGTCGCAGTTCTTC
TRBJ2-2 NA NA 17 TRBV10-3 CAISESNWSGFTGELFF TGTGCCATCAGTGAGTCGAATTGGTCAGGGTTCACCGGGGAGCTGTTTTTT
TRBJ2-3 NA NA 13 TRBV29-1 CSVRRQGADTQYF TGCAGCGTGCGGCGGCAGGGCGCAGATACGCAGTATTTT
TRBJ1-2 TRBD1 NA 14 TRBV6-5 CASSFGQVGYGYTF TGTGCCAGCAGTTTCGGACAGGTTGGCTATGGCTACACCTTC
TRBJ2-2 NA NA 15 TRBV9 CASSVDSLNTGELFF TGTGCCAGCAGCGTAGACAGTCTCAACACCGGGGAGCTGTTTTTT
TRBJ2-5 NA NA 11 TRBV30 CAWTSQETQYF TGTGCCTGGACCAGCCAAGAGACCCAGTACTTC
TRBJ1-2 TRBD1 NA 14 TRBV14 CASSHRDRGFGYTF TGTGCCAGCAGCCACCGGGACAGGGGTTTTGGCTACACCTTC
TRBJ2-1 TRBD2 NA 14 TRBV18 CASSPGLAGNEQFF TGTGCCAGCTCCCCTGGACTAGCTGGCAATGAGCAGTTCTTC
TRBJ1-4 NA NA 16 TRBV6-2/TRBV6-3 CASSYPTDSPNEKLFF TGTGCCAGCAGTTACCCAACCGACAGTCCGAATGAAAAACTGTTTTTT
TRBJ2-7 NA NA 14 TRBV18 CASSPTVDSYEQYF TGTGCCAGCTCACCGACAGTCGATTCCTACGAGCAGTACTTC
TRBJ1-6 NA NA 14 TRBV15 CATSRVLYNSPLHF TGTGCCACCAGCAGAGTCCTTTATAATTCACCCCTCCACTTT
TRBJ2-1 TRBD2 few 16 TRBV7-9 CASSPRTSGRINEQFF TGTGCCAGCAGCCCTCGGACTAGCGGGAGGATCAATGAGCAGTTCTTC
TRBJ2-6 TRBD1 NA 16 TRBV10-2 CASRPGQGSGANVLTF TGCGCCAGCAGACCGGGACAGGGATCTGGGGCCAACGTCCTGACTTTC
TRBJ2-5 NA NA 14 TRBV3-1/TRBV3-2 CASSQLGAQETQYF TGTGCCAGCAGCCAATTGGGAGCCCAAGAGACCCAGTACTTC
TRBJ2-2 NA NA 15 TRBV5-4 CASSPGLGGTGELFF TGTGCCAGCAGCCCCGGACTAGGGGGCACCGGGGAGCTGTTTTTT
TRBJ2-3 NA NA 12 TRBV18 CASEGAGDTQYF TGTGCCTCGGAGGGGGCCGGAGATACGCAGTATTTT
TRBJ1-1 TRBD1 NA 12 TRBV28 CASSTRTGEAFF TGTGCCAGCAGTACGCGGACAGGTGAAGCTTTCTTT
TRBJ2-1 NA NA 13 TRBV25-1 CASTTAGADEQFF TGTGCCAGCACCACCGCGGGGGCCGATGAGCAGTTCTTC
TRBJ2-1 NA NA 17 TRBV27 CASSFVGRGPPYNEQFF TGTGCCAGCAGTTTTGTAGGGCGGGGACCTCCTTACAATGAGCAGTTCTTC
TRBJ1-2 NA NA 13 TRBV2 CASSEFQGYGYTF TGTGCCAGCAGTGAATTCCAGGGCTATGGCTACACCTTC
TRBJ1-5 TRBD1 NA 14 TRBV19 CASSTGQRNQPQHF TGTGCCAGTAGTACGGGACAGAGAAATCAGCCCCAGCATTTT
TRBJ2-2 NA once 12 TRBV25-1 CASSPTGGELFF TGTGCCAGCAGCCCAACCGGCGGGGAGCTGTTTTTT
TRBJ2-2 TRBD2 NA 15 TRBV19 CASSIGGAQTGELFF TGTGCCAGTAGTATCGGGGGGGCGCAGACCGGGGAGCTGTTTTTT
TRBJ2-7 TRBD2 NA 13 TRBV6-6 CASSSGGTYEQYF TGTGCCAGCAGTTCGGGGGGGACCTACGAGCAGTACTTC
TRBJ1-2 NA NA 15 TRBV2 CASSEGSYPTYGYTF TGTGCCAGCAGTGAAGGGAGCTACCCGACCTATGGCTACACCTTC